These 23 T cell receptor beta chains share one sample of origin, sequenced in a study of T cell changes during pregnancy in multiple sclerosis. Data came from immunoSEQ multiplex PCR; TCRdb stores just in-frame clones and leaves some out. The data show about 80,000 clones, approximately 94% seen once. Sequencing was performed on peripheral blood, taken in the third trimester of pregnancy. These receptor sequences come from a female donor with multiple sclerosis, enrolled in a pregnancy study.

This chain links TRBV27 with TRBJ2-1; D possibly corresponds to TRBD1 (6 bases). Germline V gene data show CDR1 as MNHEY and CDR2 as SMNVEV (reference sequence). CDR3 length: 16 amino acids. Trimming pared 1 base from V and 7 bases from J, leaving 17 bases between. In DNA, the CDR3 is TGTGCCAGCAGTTTATTGATGAGACAGGCAGTAAATGAGCAGTTCTTC. Its protein is CASSLLMRQAVNEQFF.

The gene calls are TRBV6-5 and TRBJ2-7; TRBD1 aligns across 8 bases. CDR3 length equals 13 residues. Germline CDR1 and CDR2: MNHEY and SVGAGI. V gave up 8 bases and J gave up 5 bases; unmatched junction bases: 8. The CDR3 DNA is TGTGCCAGCCTCCCCGGACAGGGCCACGAGCAGTACTTC. The encoded protein is CASLPGQGHEQYF.

The rearrangement uses TRBV9 and TRBJ1-2; tentative D call: TRBD1 (6 bases). Germline V gives CDR1 SGDLS, CDR2 YYNGEE. CDR3 length: 14 residues. V was trimmed by 1 base and J by 3 bases, leaving 10 bases between them. Here the CDR3 DNA reads TGTGCCAGCAGCGTAAACAGGGTAGACTATGGCTACACCTTC. Encoded protein: CASSVNRVDYGYTF.

The rearrangement links TRBV6-5 to TRBJ1-1; weak D call: TRBD1 (6 bases). Trimming removed 2 bases at V and 8 bases at J, with 12 bases between. The V gene's germline CDR1 is MNHEY and CDR2 SVGAGI. The length of the CDR3 is 13 residues. The DNA for the CDR3 is TGTGCCAGCAGTTACACCAACAGGGTCGAAGCTTTCTTT. Translated, it gives CASSYTNRVEAFF.

The table lists this clone with a count of one. This chain connects TRBV19 to TRBJ2-5; 11 bases agree with TRBD1. Looked up from germline, CDR1 is LNHDA and CDR2 is SQIVND (reference sequence). This CDR3 is built from 16 residues. Losses at the gene ends were 3 bases for V and 1 base for J; bases not matched to a gene: 4. For the CDR3, the DNA is TGTGCCAGTAGTATTCCGGGGACAGGGGGCCAAGAGACCCAGTACTTC. Residues: CASSIPGTGGQETQYF.

The CDR3 is CASSLKTGEMNTEAFF. DNA for the CDR3: TGTGCCAGCAGTTTGAAGACAGGAGAGATGAACACTGAAGCTTTCTTT. V gene TRBV6-5 combines with J gene TRBJ1-1; D might be TRBD1 (6 bases). CDR1 is MNHEY and CDR2 is SVGAGI in the germline V gene. Trimming removed 4 bases from V and 0 bases from J, with 15 bases in between. This CDR3 has 16 residues.

This chain links TRBV5-1 with TRBJ1-6, with D perhaps TRBD1 (5 bases). From germline, CDR1 is SGHRS and CDR2 YFSETQ. V was clipped by 0 bases and J by 9 bases, with 13 bases between them. This CDR3 contains 15 residues. As DNA, the CDR3 is TGCGCCAGCAGCTTGGTTGGGGGGATAGGTTCACCCCTCCACTTT. Its protein is CASSLVGGIGSPLHF.

The chain has TRBV5-1 and TRBJ2-1, with 7 bases identical to TRBD1. Germline CDR1 is SGHRS and CDR2 is YFSETQ. The CDR3 contains 14 residues. V gave up 3 bases and J gave up 2 bases; unmatched junction bases: 2. In DNA, the CDR3 is TGCGCCAGCAGCTGGGACAGTCCCTACAATGAGCAGTTCTTC. As protein: CASSWDSPYNEQFF. Full variable domain (missing parts from reference TRBV5-1 and TRBJ2-1): KAGVTQTPRYLIKTRGQQVTLSCSPISGHRSVSWYQQTPGQGLQFLFEYFSETQRNKGNFPGRFSGRQFSNSRSEMNVSTLELGDSALYLCASSWDSPYNEQFFGPGTRLTVL.

The rearrangement uses TRBV25-1 and TRBJ1-1, with D possibly being TRBD1 (6 bases). The CDR3 loop spans 9 amino acids. CDR1 MGHDK and CDR2 SYGVNS come from the germline V gene. With 11 bases removed from V and 11 bases from J, the gap between germline ends came to 12 bases. The CDR3 coding sequence is TGTGCCGGGGGGGCGGGCGCTTTCTTT. Translated: CAGGAGAFF.

DNA of the CDR3: TGCGCCAGCAGCAGAAGCGGGGGGGCAAACAATGAGCAGTTCTTC. It translates to CASSRSGGANNEQFF. The chain combines TRBV5-1 with TRBJ2-1; 10 bases line up with TRBD2. With V trimmed by 4 bases and J by 5 bases, 6 bases remained unmatched. Germline CDR1 and CDR2: SGHRS and YFSETQ. This CDR3 contains 15 residues.

The chain's CDR3 is CASSMAVPGELFF. The CDR3 DNA follows: TGTGCCAGTAGTATGGCTGTGCCCGGGGAGCTGTTTTTT. This chain joins TRBV19 and TRBJ2-2; D gene uncertain. The CDR3 has 13 amino acids. V was shortened by 3 bases and J by 6 bases, with 8 bases between the two germline ends. Germline V lookup: CDR1 LNHDA, CDR2 SQIVND (reference sequence).

The chain carries TRBV18 and TRBJ1-2; D is unresolved. The V end was cut by 3 bases, the J end by 4 bases, with 12 bases between. The CDR3 spans 14 residues. Germline-derived CDR1 and CDR2 are KGHSH and LQKENI. The CDR3 nucleotides read TGTGCCAGCTCACCTTCGACGGACTTCTATGGCTACACCTTC. It specifies CASSPSTDFYGYTF.

The sample holds one count of this clone. The sample carries other DNA sequences with the same CDR3. This chain links TRBV20-1 with TRBJ2-7, with D unclear. V lost 1 base, J lost 5 bases, and 3 bases lay in between. This CDR3 comprises 10 residues. From germline, CDR1 is DFQATT and CDR2 SNEGSKA (reference sequence). The chain's CDR3 is CSARGDEQYF. The CDR3 region has the DNA TGCAGTGCTAGAGGAGACGAGCAGTACTTC.

The chain employs TRBV6-5 and TRBJ1-6, with TRBD1 matching 7 bases. After removal of 2 bases from V and 7 bases from J, the junction contained 5 bases not matched to a gene. In germline, CDR1 is MNHEY, CDR2 SVGAGI. The CDR3 consists of 15 residues. DNA for the CDR3: TGTGCCAGCAGTTACGTCGGGACAGAGAATTCACCCCTCCACTTT. This gives the protein CASSYVGTENSPLHF.

The chain links TRBV15 to TRBJ2-7; 11 bases line up with TRBD1. Germline assignment: CDR1 LNHNV and CDR2 YYDKDF (reference sequence). The CDR3 covers 15 residues. J was trimmed by 6 bases and V by 2 bases; bases with no gene match: 6. In nucleotides, the CDR3 is TGTGCCACCAGCAGACCTGGACAGGGGGCCGTCGAGCAGTACTTC. This gives the protein CATSRPGQGAVEQYF.

This clone came up once. J is TRBJ2-2 and V is TRBV5-1; D ambiguous. The germline V gene encodes CDR1 SGHRS and CDR2 YFSETQ. V lost 2 bases and J lost 0, with 11 bases in between. The length of the CDR3 is 16 residues. CDR3 in DNA: TGCGCCAGCAGCTTACGACACAATTCGAACACCGGGGAGCTGTTTTTT. It yields the protein CASSLRHNSNTGELFF.

The V call is TRBV19, the J call TRBJ1-4; perhaps TRBD1 as D (5 bases). This CDR3 has 16 amino acids. V lost 0 bases, J lost 7 bases, and 15 bases lay in between. The germline V gene encodes CDR1 LNHDA and CDR2 SQIVND (reference sequence). CDR3 in amino acids: CASSIETGRGREKLFF. CDR3 coding DNA: TGTGCCAGTAGTATAGAAACCGGGAGGGGACGTGAAAAACTGTTTTTT.

The chain is built from TRBV6-4 and TRBJ2-3; 9 bases fit TRBD2. The CDR3 runs 15 residues. V shed 4 bases, J shed 1 base, and the junction held 3 bases outside the gene matches. Germline V gene lookup returns CDR1 MRHNA and CDR2 SNTAGT. The CDR3 reads CASSGVAGGTDTQYF. The CDR3 coding sequence is TGTGCCAGCAGTGGAGTAGCGGGGGGCACAGATACGCAGTATTTT.

The V call is TRBV19, the J call TRBJ1-5; 7 bases line up with TRBD1. The trim removed 3 bases at V and 0 bases at J, leaving 8 bases unmatched. The CDR3 sequence is 17 residues long. Germline CDR1 is LNHDA and CDR2 is SQIVND (reference sequence). CDR3 bases: TGTGCCAGTAGTATTCGACAGGGTGGGGGTAGCAATCAGCCCCAGCATTTT. Translation: CASSIRQGGGSNQPQHF. Using reference TRBV19 and TRBJ1-5 for the parts outside the CDR3, the full variable domain is DGGITQSPKYLFRKEGQNVTLSCEQNLNHDAMYWYRQDPGQGLRLIYYSQIVNDFQKGDIAEGYSVSREKKESFPLTVTSAQKNPTAFYLCASSIRQGGGSNQPQHFGDGTRLSIL.

The rearrangement links TRBV7-2 to TRBJ1-3, with D unclear. V gave up 5 bases and J gave up 0 bases, with 8 bases separating them. CDR3 length: 14 amino acids. The germline gives CDR1 SGHTA, CDR2 FQGNSA. Here the CDR3 reads CASSELGSGNTIYF. The CDR3, as DNA: TGTGCCAGCAGCGAACTCGGCTCTGGAAACACCATATATTTT.

The chain joins TRBV5-1 to TRBJ2-2; 8 nucleotides match TRBD1. This CDR3 has 16 residues. V trimming: 4 bases; J trimming: 5 bases; junction bases outside the gene matches: 10. CDR1 SGHRS and CDR2 YFSETQ come from the germline V gene. CDR3 bases: TGCGCCAGCAGCCGGCTATGGCAGGGGGCAACCGGGGAGCTGTTTTTT. Amino acid sequence: CASSRLWQGATGELFF. The whole variable domain, filled in from reference TRBV5-1 and TRBJ2-2, reads KAGVTQTPRYLIKTRGQQVTLSCSPISGHRSVSWYQQTPGQGLQFLFEYFSETQRNKGNFPGRFSGRQFSNSRSEMNVSTLELGDSALYLCASSRLWQGATGELFFGEGSRLTVL.

The V call is TRBV9, the J call TRBJ2-1, with TRBD2 matching 12 bases. The CDR3 length is 14 residues. Germline CDR1 is SGDLS and CDR2 is YYNGEE. Germline trimming cut 4 bases from V and 9 bases from J; bases unmatched to any gene: 5. The chain's CDR3 is CASSPTSGGGEQFF. The CDR3 nucleotides are TGTGCCAGCAGCCCGACTAGCGGGGGAGGTGAGCAGTTCTTC.

This chain joins TRBV6-5 and TRBJ2-7, with 12 bases matching TRBD1. CDR1 MNHEY and CDR2 SVGAGI come from the germline V gene. The CDR3 is 14 residues long. Trimming at V came to 10 bases and at J to 4 bases, leaving 8 bases not matched to a gene. The CDR3 reads CAIEGTGGGYEQYF. In DNA form, the CDR3 reads TGTGCCATCGAGGGGACAGGGGGCGGTTACGAGCAGTACTTC.